This T cell receptor beta chain is drawn from a study of T cell responses to AZD1222 COVID-19 vaccine. Whole-study context: Combined were second doses at about 4 or about 12 weeks.

General study results and limits: As reported, nearly half of all spike-specific TCRs target variant regions that are unmutated.

TCRdb keeps only in-frame clones here, not all; method: immunoSEQ multiplex PCR. The table shows about 50,000 clones, with approximately 88% occurring only once. From germline, CDR1 is SGHRS and CDR2 YFSETQ. The germline V and J ends were trimmed by 1 base and 3 bases, with 11 bases remaining between them. The CDR3 consists of 14 residues. Concerning this clone itself: Its antigen is unidentified.

V is TRBV5-1 and J is TRBJ2-7; D is unclear. The material was peripheral blood, obtained on day 0 of AZD1222 vaccination. This receptor was obtained from an adult in good health. The CDR3 spells CASSLYRSDYEQYF. CDR3 sequence (DNA): TGCGCCAGCAGCTTGTATCGGAGTGACTACGAGCAGTACTTC. Complete variable domain (other parts from reference TRBV5-1 and TRBJ2-7): KAGVTQTPRYLIKTRGQQVTLSCSPISGHRSVSWYQQTPGQGLQFLFEYFSETQRNKGNFPGRFSGRQFSNSRSEMNVSTLELGDSALYLCASSLYRSDYEQYFGPGTRLTVT.